This T cell receptor (beta chain) was found in a study of CXCR3-negative and CXCR3-positive naive CD8 T cells (dated by TCRdb to the late 2010s). In terms of the full investigation: In total, around 140 million TRB reads were obtained, or roughly 1.5 +/- 0.3 million reads per library. The TRBV-TRBJ cluster analysis covered naive subsets from roughly five donors and memory cells from 3 donors. The diversity and physicochemical repertoire analyses included approximately ten donors pooled from two independent experiments. The investigation overall reported the following: Because surface CD5, which has been linked to self-reactivity in mice, was comparable between naive subsets, TCR interaction strength was also inferred from TRB CDR3 physicochemical properties. Repertoire diversity was comparably high in both naive subsets but much lower in memory CD8+ T cells. Naive CXCR3-negative and CXCR3-positive cells from the same donor showed similar TRBV-TRBJ usage, whereas memory cells showed distinct patterns. CXCR3 expression partially decreased after cryopreservation, so most assays used freshly isolated PBMCs.

Comment on this clonotype: Its antigen is not yet known.

For every CD8+ T cell subset, 300,000 cells were flow-sorted straight into RLT lysis buffer, and each subset was sorted in triplicate. Standard density gradient centrifugation was used to isolate peripheral blood mononuclear cells from buffy coats. Total RNA was extracted from sorted cells using an RNeasy Mini Kit. From its cysteine to its phenylalanine, the CDR3 spans 17 amino acids. DNA is not recorded here. The germline V gene gives CDR1 as LGHNA and CDR2 as YSLEER. Sequencing was performed on a NextSeq 550. The Human TCR Profiling Kit (MiLaboratory) was used to make UMI-labeled 5' RACE TRB cDNA libraries. The full amount of extracted RNA was used for cDNA synthesis, and the full amount of resulting cDNA was used for PCR amplification. Libraries were prepared in parallel using an identical number of PCR cycles. In the original analysis: With a minimum of two reads required per UMI, MIGEC and MiXCR pulled out about 50,000 +/- 10,000 unique UMI-labeled TRB cDNA molecules from each library. On average, each library contained approximately 40,000 +/- 10,000 functional in-frame TRB CDR3 nucleotide clonotypes without stop codons. After downsampling to 5000 UMI-labeled TRB molecules per sample, diversity metrics, including normalized Shannon-Wiener and Chao1, were computed in VDJtools. VDJtools computed clonotype-size-weighted physicochemical properties of the central five CDR3 residues: interaction energy, strength, volume and Kidera factor 4. With the reads reprocessed by TCRdb, a single entry stands for each CDR3 protein sequence and no DNA is reported. Here the V and J calls rest on TCRdb's processing, not on the authors' analysis. This sample's table carries some 40,000 distinct CDR3 sequences. Of the sample, approximately 7.7% is held by the ten largest clones.

Sequenced material: memory CD8+ T cells from blood. The sample's cell subset or site label is to be understood as: conventional CD8+ memory T cells (TMEM), sorted as controls. The receptor was derived from a human donor in good health. Some clones in this sample may be carry-over from other donors' samples. The chain is assembled from TRBV4-3 and TRBJ2-3. The CDR3 region reads CASSQVLGALDFDTQYF.